This T cell receptor (beta chain) stems from a study of shared clonotypes between healthy human individuals (dated by TCRdb to 2018 to 2020). Regarding the complete study: A couple of women and a few men aged 18 to 49 years were included in the cohort. For each donor, three plates each were used for CD4 naive and CD4 memory, two plates were used for CD8 naive, and one plate was used for CD8 memory. Libraries were prepared and TCR repertoires were sequenced by different laboratories using diverse techniques, in order to increase sequencing depth and limit assay-specific biases. Per donor, leukapheresis produced somewhere between about 0.8 and 9.5 billion PBMCs. Blood TCR repertoires of five healthy adults were deeply sequenced to estimate repertoire size and the extent of clonotype sharing between individuals.

The germline V gene gives CDR1 as SGHTA and CDR2 as FQGNSA. Reading from cysteine to phenylalanine, the CDR3 counts 15 amino acids. The kept DNA is CDR3 alone, 45 bases in frame from the first base. Overall study outcomes, separate from this receptor: About 5% of naive CD4, around 3.6% of naive CD8, about 2.5% of memory CD4, and 0.35% to 0.5% of memory CD8 clonotypes were shared across several donors. Sampling was limited to blood, and TCR repertoires in tissue likely differ from TCR repertoires in blood. Pairwise subsampling led to the expectation that sequencing depth would affect the degree of clonotype sharing among donors. Naive subsets generally had larger estimated clonotype richness than memory subsets. Higher generation probabilities were observed for clonotypes shared by all four sorted-subset donors than for non-shared clonotypes. Even with the large sequencing depth, rarefaction of the sorted-subset datasets indicated that sequencing was incomplete. Because the study included a small number of donors, the genetic and exposure-history diversity represented was limited.

As regards this clone: Its antigen is still unknown. Per-nucleotide qualities are absent, and no much larger clonotype sits a single base away.

The donors were healthy, HIV-negative adults with no recently reported acute infections or vaccinations. Every donor was a Caucasian adult living in Nashville, Tennessee, USA. CD4+ T cells were enriched by magnetic negative selection, after which naive cells were positively selected on CD45RA and the negative fraction was taken as the memory subset. Blood was collected by leukapheresis, and PBMCs were isolated by Ficoll-Histopaque density gradient centrifugation and then cryopreserved in liquid nitrogen vapor phase. Analytical flow cytometry was used to check the purity and quantity of each magnetically sorted T cell population. Genomic DNA was isolated from each sorted fraction and quantified by UV absorbance on a Nanodrop 2000c. Using the deep immunoSEQ assay, multiplex PCR amplified TCR CDR3 regions from genomic DNA. Genomic DNA extracted from each cell subset was distributed evenly over all wells of several immunoSEQ 96-well plates, and each plate served as one replicate. For sorted subsets, approximately 210 ng of genomic DNA, equivalent to some 30,000 T cell genomes, went into each replicate PCR. Purified libraries were quantified with a Qubit 3.0 fluorometer, sized on a Bioanalyzer 2100, and re-quantified with the KAPA Library Quantification kit. A separate single-read 150-cycle Illumina NextSeq 550 flow cell was used to sequence each immunoSEQ 96-well plate. In the source study's methods: Because the immunoSEQ output included only junctional sequences and no quality scores, the filtering could not be the same as the filtering used for full-length reads. Sequences were annotated with PyIR, a Python wrapper for IgBLAST v1.9, and V/J genes and CDR3 were assigned using IMGT germline references. Reads with weak V/J assignments (E-value above 1e-6), missing CDR3, stop codons, out-of-frame junctions, or ambiguous translated residues were removed. V3J clonotypes were defined by identical inferred V gene, J gene, and CDR3 amino acid sequence. The percentage overlap between two repertoires was calculated by dividing the number of shared unique clonotypes by the size of the smaller repertoire. Three approaches were used to assess repertoire richness: RTK rarefaction, the Chao1 estimator, and Recon v2.1 estimates of unobserved clonotypes. Generation probabilities for all TCRbeta clonotypes obtained by the gDNA method from a handful of donors were computed using OLGA. What TCRdb holds here is the immuneACCESS table cut down to in-frame rearrangements. Part of the clones is not present; checked against another copy, under half of the missing clones reflect an unresolved V gene, and the others are unexplained. V, J and clone size derive from that table, while D and trimming were established from the DNA sequence. The sample table shows hundreds of thousands of clones, and approximately 79% are seen once. The top ten constitute about 1.8% of the sample.

This receptor was obtained from a woman in her twenties or thirties in good health. In this chain, TRBV7-2 is recombined with TRBJ2-5, with TRBD1 as a weak D call on 5 bases. The closer fit of TRBJ2-7 to the DNA end suggests the J call may be wrong. The sequenced sample was memory CD4+ T cells sorted from blood. Sample cell subset or site, as interpreted from the label and publication: CD45RA-negative fraction. DNA sequence: TGTGCCAGCAGCTCAACCGCGCTAGTGGGGCGCGAGCAGTACTTC. It encodes CASSSTALVGREQYF.